Listed here are 29 T cell receptor beta chains from one sample, sequenced in a study of read filtering for tumor transcriptome and immune sequencing. Molecular barcoded adaptors covering alpha/delta and beta/gamma chains were used on roughly 400 ng RNA. TCRdb reanalysed the reads using MiXCR and keeps one entry per CDR3 protein. The sample lists tens of thousands of distinct CDR3 sequences; approximately 21% were seen once. The sample consisted of a population of CD138-negative cells sorted from bone marrow. Receptors originate from a donor aged 40 or older with multiple myeloma.

This clonotype was seen a handful of times. A much larger clone is a single base away; this may be a read error. J is TRBJ2-1 and V is TRBV12-3 or TRBV12-4; D may be TRBD1 (6 bases). CDR3 length equals 13 residues. In DNA form, the CDR3 reads TGTGCCAGCAACTCACAGGGTTTTGATGAGCAGTCCTTC. It yields the protein CASNSQGFDEQSF.

Ten or more counts support this clonotype. V is TRBV23-1 and J is TRBJ1-5, with D perhaps matching TRBD1 (5 bases). TRBV23-1 is placed among ORFs of uncertain function. The germline V and J ends were trimmed by 1 base and 9 bases, with 22 bases remaining between them. The length of the CDR3 is 17 residues. The CDR3 DNA sequence: TGCGCCAGCAGTCAATACCCGTGGTTGCAGGGTTGGGGGCCCCAGCATTTT. Translating it yields CASSQYPWLQGWGPQHF.

This clonotype has ten or more counts. The chain recombines TRBV24-1 with TRBJ2-7; 8 positions match TRBD1. The CDR3 runs to 16 residues. After removal of 2 bases from V and 1 base from J, the junction contained 6 bases not matched to a gene. CDR1 is KGHDR, CDR2 SFDVKD, per germline. The CDR3 bases are TGTGCCACCAGTGATTCCGGGACAGGCGCATCCTACGAGCAGTACTTC. It encodes CATSDSGTGASYEQYF.

This clonotype was detected ten times or more. This rearrangement joins TRBV21-1 to TRBJ1-4. TRBV21-1 is shown as a pseudogene. This CDR3 is built from 14 residues. CDR3: CASSKRRKNEKLFF. CDR3 nucleotides: TGTGCCAGCAGCAAAAGGCGGAAGAATGAAAAACTGTTTTTT.

In the case of this clonotype: A much larger clone differs from this one at a single base, so this may be a read error. The V call is TRBV6-5, the J call TRBJ2-5; weak D call: TRBD1 (6 bases). This CDR3 region has 16 residues. V was trimmed by 6 bases and J by 5 bases, leaving 22 bases between them. The V gene's germline CDR1 is MNHEY and CDR2 SVGAGI. CDR3 nucleotide sequence: TGTGCCAGCAGCTTCTCCGGGACATCGGTTTGGGAGACCCAGTACTTC. Translated, it gives CASSFSGTSVWETQYF.

Details on this clonotype: A junction boundary mismatches the germline segment, possibly from a read error. This CDR3 is CPSTDGGAGEQFF. The CDR3 DNA is TGCCCCAGTACCGACGGGGGGGCGGGTGAGCAGTTCTTC. The V and J genes are TRBV19 and TRBJ2-1, with TRBD2 matching 8 bases. Germline V gene data show CDR1 as LNHDA and CDR2 as SQIVND (reference sequence). The CDR3 runs 13 residues.

This clonotype was picked up many times. The rearrangement uses TRBV6-5 and TRBJ2-3; tentatively, D is TRBD1 (5 bases). Trimming stripped 2 bases from V and 4 bases from J, with 10 bases between. The CDR3 totals 14 residues. Germline loops: CDR1 MNHEY, CDR2 SVGAGI. CDR3 coding DNA: TGTGCCAGCAGTTACGGAAGGGGCGCAGATACGCAGTATTTT. Translated: CASSYGRGADTQYF.

This clonotype was seen repeatedly, ten times or more. The chain employs TRBV5-1 and TRBJ2-1; D is ambiguous. Trimming left V 1 base short and J 5 bases short, with 7 bases between. This CDR3 region has 13 residues. The V gene's germline CDR1 is SGHRS and CDR2 YFSETQ. The DNA for the CDR3 is TGCGCCAGCAGCTTGTCGCAGAACAATGAGCAGTTCTTC. The encoded protein is CASSLSQNNEQFF.

This clonotype was seen repeatedly, ten times or more. The CDR3: CASSSYPGDQPQHF. Here the CDR3 DNA reads TGTGCCAGCAGTTCGTACCCAGGGGATCAGCCCCAGCATTTT. This rearrangement joins TRBV28 to TRBJ1-5; a possible D gene is TRBD1 (6 bases). This CDR3 contains 14 residues. V was pared by 4 bases and J by 5 bases, with 12 bases between. The germline V gene encodes CDR1 MDHEN and CDR2 SYDVKM.

The genes are TRBV2 and TRBJ1-4; D not resolved. Germline CDR1 SNHLY, CDR2 FYNNEI. The ends were cut back, 4 bases at V and 3 bases at J, with 9 bases in the middle. The CDR3 is made up of 14 amino acids. CDR3 region: CASSGQTPNEKLFF. DNA of the CDR3: TGTGCCAGCAGTGGGCAGACTCCTAATGAAAAACTGTTTTTT.

There are many counts of this clonotype. V and J are TRBV2 and TRBJ2-3, with 7 nucleotides matching TRBD2. Germline V gene sequence: CDR1 SNHLY, CDR2 FYNNEI. CDR3 length equals 14 residues. Losses at the gene ends were 8 bases for V and 6 bases for J; bases not matched to a gene: 11. The CDR3 is CASLWTSGSDTQYF. CDR3 in DNA: TGTGCCAGCCTCTGGACTAGTGGTTCTGATACGCAGTATTTT.

The sample holds a few counts of this clonotype. The chain carries TRBV30 and TRBJ1-2; D is unclear. This CDR3 spans 12 amino acids. Deletions cut 1 base from V and 4 bases from J, with 7 bases between. Germline V gene data show CDR1 as GTSNPN and CDR2 as SVGIG (reference sequence). The CDR3 nucleotides read TGTGCCTGGAGTGCCGAAGGCTATGGCTACACCTTC. Its protein product is CAWSAEGYGYTF.

This clonotype was detected ten times or more. The chain uses TRBV6-1 and TRBJ1-5; D is unclear. Trimming removed 0 bases at V and 1 base at J, with 7 bases between. Germline CDR1 is MNHNS and CDR2 is SASEGT. The CDR3 extends over 15 amino acids. The DNA of the CDR3 is TGTGCCAGCAGTGAAGCAGGACGGAGCAATCAGCCCCAGCATTTT. Translation gives CASSEAGRSNQPQHF.

In this sample, this clonotype turned up many times. The gene calls are TRBV2 and TRBJ2-1; 9 nucleotides match TRBD2. V lost 5 bases to trimming and J lost 0 bases; unmatched junction nucleotides: 2. CDR1 is SNHLY and CDR2 is FYNNEI in the germline V gene. This CDR3 has 15 amino acids. The CDR3 DNA reads as TGTGCCAGCAGTAGCGGGGGGAGCTCCTACAATGAGCAGTTCTTC. This codes for CASSSGGSSYNEQFF.

This clonotype was seen ten or more times. The gene calls are TRBV5-1 and TRBJ1-6; 9 nucleotides agree with TRBD1. Trimming at V came to 1 base and at J to 9 bases, leaving 8 bases not matched to a gene. Germline values: CDR1 SGHRS, CDR2 YFSETQ. CDR3 length: 16 amino acids. CDR3 nucleotide sequence: TGCGCCAGCAGCTTGTCCTGGGACAGGGCGTTTTCACCCCTCCACTTT. Translated: CASSLSWDRAFSPLHF. Full variable domain (remainder filled in from reference TRBV5-1 and TRBJ1-6): KAGVTQTPRYLIKTRGQQVTLSCSPISGHRSVSWYQQTPGQGLQFLFEYFSETQRNKGNFPGRFSGRQFSNSRSEMNVSTLELGDSALYLCASSLSWDRAFSPLHFGNGTRLTVT.

This clonotype was counted ten times or more. The chain carries TRBV20-1 and TRBJ2-7; TRBD1 might be the D (5 bases). The CDR3 is made up of 13 amino acids. Germline V gene data show CDR1 as DFQATT and CDR2 as SNEGSKA (reference sequence). Trimming left V 3 bases short and J 2 bases short, with 11 bases between. CDR3 amino acids: CSARLQAAYEQYF. DNA for the CDR3: TGCAGTGCTAGGTTACAGGCCGCCTACGAGCAGTACTTC.

In this sample, this clonotype turned up a few times. This rearrangement joins TRBV5-4 to TRBJ2-2; D is undetermined. V lost 2 bases to trimming and J lost 0 bases, with 5 bases between them. Germline V gene sequence: CDR1 SGHNT, CDR2 YYREEE (reference sequence). This CDR3 is built from 14 residues. This chain's CDR3 is CASSFRANTGELFF. The CDR3 nucleotides are TGTGCCAGCAGCTTCCGCGCGAACACCGGGGAGCTGTTTTTT.

This clonotype came up a few times. The chain couples TRBV5-1 to TRBJ2-7; D remains ambiguous. From germline, CDR1 is SGHRS and CDR2 YFSETQ. This CDR3 contains 14 residues. Trimming shortened V by 6 bases and J by 2 bases, and 15 bases separated the two germline ends. For the CDR3, the DNA is TGCGCCAGCAAACTTGGGCCTGGGGCCTACGAGCAGTACTTC. Protein sequence: CASKLGPGAYEQYF.

The table lists this clonotype with many counts. The gene calls are TRBV30 and TRBJ2-7; no definite D call. There are 12 residues in the CDR3. Trimming stripped 0 bases from V and 3 bases from J, with 6 bases between. Germline assignment: CDR1 GTSNPN and CDR2 SVGIG (reference sequence). CDR3 bases: TGTGCCTGGAGTGTTGACGGCTACGAGCAGTACTTC. Translating it yields CAWSVDGYEQYF.

This clonotype was detected only once. This may be a read error, as it is one base from a much larger clone. CDR3 in amino acids: CAGSFPKGEQFF. CDR3 bases: TGTGCCGGCAGTTTTCCGAAGGGTGAGCAGTTCTTC. This rearrangement joins TRBV27 to TRBJ2-1, with D unresolved. Germline V lookup: CDR1 MNHEY, CDR2 SMNVEV (reference sequence). CDR3 length equals 12 residues.

In its sample, this clonotype was seen many times. The rearrangement links TRBV20-1 to TRBJ2-6, with TRBD1 matching 9 bases. This CDR3 has 19 residues. From germline, CDR1 is DFQATT and CDR2 SNEGSKA (reference sequence). The junction had 15 bases not matched to a gene; V was cut back by 4 bases and J by 2 bases. The CDR3 DNA sequence: TGCAGTGCTACGAAATCCGGGACAGGGCGTCCGACTGGGGCCAACGTCCTGACTTTC. As protein: CSATKSGTGRPTGANVLTF.

This clonotype showed up just once. One base away lies a much larger clone, so this may be a sequencing read error. The chain joins TRBV5-6 to TRBJ1-1, with D perhaps TRBD1 (6 bases). The CDR3 is 15 residues long. The germline V gene has CDR1 SGHDT and CDR2 YYEEEE. The CDR3 sequence is CASSFGVGARTGAFF. The CDR3 DNA reads as TGTGCCAGCAGCTTTGGTGTGGGGGCGCGAACTGGAGCTTTCTTT. Using reference TRBV5-6 and TRBJ1-1 for the parts outside the CDR3, the full variable domain is DAGVTQSPTHLIKTRGQQVTLRCSPKSGHDTVSWYQQALGQGPQFIFQYYEEEERQRGNFPDRFSGHQFPNYSSELNVNALLLGDSALYLCASSFGVGARTGAFFGQGTRLTVV.

This clonotype has only a few counts. The chain links TRBV4-1 to TRBJ1-5; no clear D. Germline V gives CDR1 MGHRA, CDR2 YSYEKL. This CDR3 is built from 15 residues. V lost 0 bases to trimming and J lost 6 bases, with 12 bases between them. CDR3 sequence reads: CASSQEGRPPQPQHF. The CDR3 DNA reads TGCGCCAGCAGCCAAGAAGGGCGGCCTCCTCAGCCCCAGCATTTT.

For this clonotype: Germline and junction disagree at one end, which may indicate a read error. The chain recombines TRBV5-1 with TRBJ2-1; unclear D gene. CDR1 SGHRS and CDR2 YFSETQ come from the germline V gene. The CDR3 runs to 11 residues. CDR3 sequence (DNA): TGCGCCAGCAGCTTGGTAAAAGAGCAGCTCTTC. It translates to CASSLVKEQLF.

The sample holds many counts of this clonotype. The chain links TRBV24-1 to TRBJ1-5; 9 positions agree with TRBD1. The germline V gene encodes CDR1 KGHDR and CDR2 SFDVKD. V was pared by 10 bases and J by 4 bases, with 4 bases of the junction left unmatched. This CDR3 contains 13 residues. CDR3 protein: CATADRGNQPQHF. The CDR3 bases are TGTGCCACAGCCGACAGGGGGAATCAGCCCCAGCATTTT.

This clonotype occurred a few times. This chain connects TRBV7-2 to TRBJ2-3; D is ambiguous. Germline V gene sequence: CDR1 SGHTA, CDR2 FQGNSA. The CDR3 covers 13 residues. V was trimmed by 5 bases and J by 4 bases, leaving 10 bases between them. CDR3 amino acids: CASSPHQADTQYF. The CDR3 nucleotides are TGTGCCAGCAGCCCACACCAGGCAGATACGCAGTATTTT.

On this clonotype: The CDR3 carries no conserved terminal phenylalanine or tryptophan, so it likely arises from a read error. This chain uses TRBV28 with TRBJ1-5; no definite D call. V was trimmed by 4 bases and J by 0 bases, leaving 13 bases between them. CDR3 size: 16 residues. CDR1 and CDR2 (germline): MDHEN, SYDVKM. The chain's CDR3 is CASSYAGTYSNQPQHS. As DNA, the CDR3 is TGTGCCAGCAGTTACGCCGGCACATATAGCAATCAGCCCCAGCATTCT.

This clonotype was counted ten times or more. V is TRBV7-9 and J is TRBJ1-5; TRBD1 might be the D (6 bases). CDR3 size: 16 residues. Germline V lookup: CDR1 SEHNR, CDR2 FQNEAQ (reference sequence). Trimming took off 1 base at V and 2 bases at J, with 12 bases between the two ends. This CDR3 is CASSLGGPGGNQPQHF. For the CDR3, the DNA is TGTGCCAGCAGCTTAGGGGGGCCGGGTGGCAATCAGCCCCAGCATTTT.

Concerning this clonotype itself: A read error is possible here, since a much larger clone lies one base away. The genes are TRBV10-3 and TRBJ1-1; a possible D gene is TRBD1 (6 bases). Germline V gene sequence: CDR1 ENHRY, CDR2 SYGVKD. Trimming shortened V by 6 bases and J by 3 bases, and 14 bases separated the two germline ends. CDR3 size: 14 residues. The CDR3 DNA sequence: TGTGCCATCAGACTTCAGACAGGCGACACTGAAGCTTTCTTT. Protein product: CAIRLQTGDTEAFF.